This entry lists 28 T cell receptor beta chains sequenced from one sample in a study of radiation and T cells in renal cell carcinoma. Clones were sequenced by immunoSEQ multiplex PCR, and TCRdb holds only the in-frame ones, with some missing. The sample consists of approximately 110,000 clones, roughly 85% of them appearing once. Described time point: baseline pretreatment blood. Regarding treatment: 15 Gy SBRT to primary tumor, nephrectomy 4 weeks later. Sequencing was performed on blood, taken from a patient whose treatment included radiotherapy and nephrectomy. These receptors all come from an older woman with renal cell carcinoma.

The chain recombines TRBV6-4 with TRBJ1-1, with D tentatively TRBD1 (5 bases). The CDR3 has 13 amino acids. CDR1 and CDR2 from the germline V gene are MRHNA and SNTAGT. V lost 6 bases and J lost 12, with 20 bases in between. The CDR3 region is CASRGRADTETFF. The CDR3 region has the DNA TGTGCCAGCAGGGGCAGGGCTGACACTGAGACTTTCTTT.

The chain couples TRBV19 to TRBJ2-3; possibly TRBD1 or TRBD2 for D (5 bases each). CDR3 length: 15 amino acids. V dropped 6 bases and J dropped 0 bases, with 13 bases sitting between them. Germline V gene data show CDR1 as LNHDA and CDR2 as SQIVND (reference sequence). The CDR3 region has the DNA TGTGCCAGTAGCAGATTGGGGGAGAGCACAGATACGCAGTATTTT. Translation gives CASSRLGESTDTQYF.

The chain employs TRBV5-1 and TRBJ2-2, with 8 bases fitting TRBD1. This CDR3 is 17 amino acids long. CDR1 is SGHRS and CDR2 is YFSETQ in the germline V gene. V lost 0 bases and J lost 2; bases outside the gene matches: 6. The CDR3 nucleotides read TGCGCCAGCAGCTTGGATCAGGGGGCGCGAAACACCGGGGAGCTGTTTTTT. Residues: CASSLDQGARNTGELFF.

This rearrangement joins TRBV2 to TRBJ1-4; D gene uncertain. V lost 9 bases, J lost 5 bases, and 13 bases lay in between. Germline CDR1 is SNHLY and CDR2 is FYNNEI. This CDR3 region has 13 residues. CDR3 residues: CASRDGENEKLFF. The CDR3 DNA is TGTGCCAGTCGAGACGGGGAGAATGAAAAACTGTTTTTT.

This clone was picked up one time. The chain uses TRBV28 and TRBJ2-7, with no clear D. Germline V lookup: CDR1 MDHEN, CDR2 SYDVKM. Trimming took off 5 bases at V and 2 bases at J, with 13 bases between the two ends. This CDR3 is 14 amino acids long. In DNA form, the CDR3 reads TGTGCCAGCAGTCGCAGATCTACAGCCTACGAGCAGTACTTC. Translating gives CASSRRSTAYEQYF.

The chain carries TRBV5-1 and TRBJ2-7; no firm D call. V was cut by 4 bases and J by 6 bases, with 8 bases left in between. Germline loops: CDR1 SGHRS, CDR2 YFSETQ. This CDR3 region has 11 residues. CDR3 in DNA: TGCGCCAGCAGCCTTTTCTCCGAGCAGTACTTC. Protein: CASSLFSEQYF.

The J gene is TRBJ2-7, the V gene TRBV28; D tentatively reads TRBD1 or TRBD2 (6 bases each). The CDR3 is 16 residues long. Looked up from germline, CDR1 is MDHEN and CDR2 is SYDVKM. Trimming left V 2 bases short and J 3 bases short, with 17 bases between. This chain's CDR3 is CASSLTGDTGLYEQYF. CDR3 nucleotides: TGTGCCAGCAGTTTAACGGGGGACACGGGCCTCTACGAGCAGTACTTC. Filled out from reference TRBV28 and TRBJ2-7, the complete variable domain reads DVKVTQSSRYLVKRTGEKVFLECVQDMDHENMFWYRQDPGLGLRLIYFSYDVKMKEKGDIPEGYSVSREKKERFSLILESASTNQTSMYLCASSLTGDTGLYEQYFGPGTRLTVT.

This clone appeared once. The rearrangement links TRBV6-6 to TRBJ2-6, with D unclear. Germline V gene sequence: CDR1 MNHNY, CDR2 SVGAGI (reference sequence). Trimming removed 4 bases at V and 2 bases at J, with 6 bases between. CDR3 length: 14 amino acids. The CDR3 nucleotides read TGTGCCAGCAGTTCCGCCCCTGGGGCCAACGTCCTGACTTTC. This codes for CASSSAPGANVLTF.

The chain links TRBV30 to TRBJ2-7, with D possibly called TRBD1 or TRBD2 (6 bases each). The V gene lost 2 bases and the J gene lost 2 bases, with 16 bases spanning the gap. The germline CDR1 and CDR2 sequences are GTSNPN and SVGIG (reference sequence). The length of the CDR3 is 15 residues. The chain's CDR3 is CAWSQQGRGTYEQYF. The CDR3 nucleotides are TGTGCCTGGAGTCAACAGGGACGGGGGACCTACGAGCAGTACTTC.

The V call is TRBV7-2, the J call TRBJ2-5, with TRBD1 as a possible D gene (5 bases). From germline, CDR1 is SGHTA and CDR2 FQGNSA. Between the trimmed V and J ends, which lost 2 bases and 1 base, there was a span of 11 bases. The CDR3 covers 15 residues. In DNA form, the CDR3 reads TGTGCCAGCAGCTTACAATTGGGGCCCCAAGAGACCCAGTACTTC. This sequence encodes CASSLQLGPQETQYF.

This chain connects TRBV7-9 to TRBJ2-5, with D possibly being TRBD1 (6 bases). CDR3 length equals 16 residues. CDR1 is SEHNR, CDR2 FQNEAQ, per germline (reference sequence). Between the trimmed V and J ends, which lost 7 bases and 0 bases, there was a span of 18 bases. The DNA for the CDR3 is TGTGCCAGCACCCAGGGGACACCTCTGTACCAAGAGACCCAGTACTTC. It specifies CASTQGTPLYQETQYF.

The chain employs TRBV6-1 and TRBJ2-4; no clear D gene. The CDR3 contains 14 residues. Trimming left V 3 bases short and J 11 bases short, with 17 bases between. The germline V gene encodes CDR1 MNHNS and CDR2 SASEGT. The CDR3 coding sequence is TGTGCCAGCAGTGATCAGGACGGTTGGGCGGTTCAGTACTTC. Translated: CASSDQDGWAVQYF.

V and J are TRBV6-5 and TRBJ1-2; D not certain. V lost 0 bases and J lost 4, with 9 bases in between. From germline, CDR1 is MNHEY and CDR2 SVGAGI. This CDR3 region has 14 residues. CDR3 sequence: CASSYSSHSYGYTF. CDR3 nucleotides: TGTGCCAGCAGTTACTCGAGTCACAGCTATGGCTACACCTTC.

V gene TRBV7-9 combines with J gene TRBJ2-1; D is undetermined. This CDR3 is built from 16 residues. Germline V CDR1 and CDR2: SEHNR, FQNEAQ (reference sequence). V lost 3 bases and J 9 bases, leaving 21 bases between the germline ends. CDR3 DNA sequence: TGTGCCAGCAGCTTTCTTATGAGCGTTGGAGTGGGTGAGCAGTTCTTC. This sequence encodes CASSFLMSVGVGEQFF.

This chain connects TRBV5-4 to TRBJ1-2; D may be TRBD1 (5 bases). Germline CDR1 SGHNT, CDR2 YYREEE (reference sequence). The CDR3 extends over 15 amino acids. The germline V and J ends were trimmed by 4 bases and 8 bases, with 21 bases remaining between them. The CDR3, as DNA: TGTGCCAGCAGCCCGCCCGGGACGGGGAAGGCAGGCTACACCTTC. This gives the protein CASSPPGTGKAGYTF.

The chain has TRBV7-3 and TRBJ2-7; 10 nucleotides agree with TRBD2. V gave up 5 bases and J gave up 4 bases; unmatched junction bases: 5. The CDR3 covers 14 residues. Per germline, CDR1 SGHTA and CDR2 FQGTGA. DNA of the CDR3: TGTGCCAGCAGCCCTTCTAGCGGGAGTTACGAGCAGTACTTC. This sequence encodes CASSPSSGSYEQYF. Based on the CDR3 plus reference TRBV7-3 and TRBJ2-7, the full variable domain is GAGVSQTPSNKVTEKGKYVELRCDPISGHTALYWYRQSLGQGPEFLIYFQGTGAADDSGLPNDRFFAVRPEGSVSTLKIQRTERGDSAVYLCASSPSSGSYEQYFGPGTRLTVT.

In DNA, the CDR3 is TGTGCCAGCAGGAAGGACCCGGGACGGAACACAGATACGCAGTATTTT. This encodes CASRKDPGRNTDTQYF. The chain joins TRBV7-9 to TRBJ2-3; D possibly uses TRBD1 or TRBD2 (5 bases each). Germline V CDR1 and CDR2: SEHNR, FQNEAQ (reference sequence). Trimming took 6 bases from V and 2 from J, leaving 18 bases between them. This CDR3 has 16 amino acids.

The CDR3 nucleotides are TGTGCCAGCAGTAGGGACAGGGCTGCAGATACGCAGTATTTT. Encoded protein: CASSRDRAADTQYF. This rearrangement joins TRBV6-1 to TRBJ2-3; 9 bases agree with TRBD1. The CDR3 is made up of 14 amino acids. Germline CDR1 and CDR2: MNHNS and SASEGT. After removal of 5 bases from V and 4 bases from J, the junction contained 4 bases not matched to a gene.

The rearrangement uses TRBV11-3 and TRBJ2-2; 8 positions match TRBD1. This CDR3 is built from 14 residues. The junction had 3 bases not matched to a gene; V was cut back by 3 bases and J by 6 bases. Per germline, CDR1 SGHNT and CDR2 YENEEA. The CDR3 region is CASSFTGGAGELFF. DNA of the CDR3: TGTGCCAGCAGCTTCACAGGGGGAGCCGGGGAGCTGTTTTTT.

The chain recombines TRBV7-9 with TRBJ2-3, with D perhaps assigned TRBD1 or TRBD2 (5 bases each). This CDR3 spans 14 amino acids. Trimming took 6 bases from V and 6 from J, leaving 16 bases between them. The germline V gene has CDR1 SEHNR and CDR2 FQNEAQ (reference sequence). The CDR3 coding sequence is TGTGCCAGCAGTAGGGACCCAAAGAGGGATACGCAGTATTTT. Its translation: CASSRDPKRDTQYF.

The gene calls are TRBV2 and TRBJ2-3; TRBD1 might be the D (6 bases). Trimming stripped 1 base from V and 5 bases from J, with 16 bases between. The CDR3 spans 16 residues. Germline V gene sequence: CDR1 SNHLY, CDR2 FYNNEI. The CDR3 sequence: CASSEGELQGKDTQYF. The CDR3 DNA sequence: TGTGCCAGCAGTGAAGGGGAGCTACAGGGAAAAGATACGCAGTATTTT.

This chain links TRBV29-1 with TRBJ1-2, with D uncertain. Germline V gene lookup returns CDR1 SQVTM and CDR2 ANQGSEA. Trimming took off 2 bases at V and 0 bases at J, with 10 bases between the two ends. CDR3 length equals 14 residues. The CDR3 coding sequence is TGCAGCGTTGAACAGGCGCCTCCTAACTATGGCTACACCTTC. Amino acid sequence: CSVEQAPPNYGYTF.

Worth noting for this clone: This may arise from a read error, as a much more abundant clone is one base away. Other DNA sequences within the sample encode an identical CDR3. The rearrangement links TRBV7-9 to TRBJ1-4; no reliable D call. This CDR3 region has 12 residues. Germline V lookup: CDR1 SEHNR, CDR2 FQNEAQ (reference sequence). The CDR3 protein is CASSFAGEKLFF. The CDR3 DNA sequence: TGTGCTAGCAGCTTCGCAGGAGAAAAACTGTTTTTT.

This clone was seen a few times. The chain uses TRBV5-6 and TRBJ2-4; no clear D. CDR3 size: 15 residues. The germline V gene has CDR1 SGHDT and CDR2 YYEEEE. Trimming took 1 base from V and 2 from J, leaving 10 bases between them. The CDR3 DNA reads as TGTGCCAGCAGCTTGAACGGCAGAACCAAAAACATTCAGTACTTC. Amino acid sequence: CASSLNGRTKNIQYF.

The rearrangement joins TRBV5-1 to TRBJ1-3, with unresolved D. There are 17 residues in the CDR3. Germline lookup yields CDR1 SGHRS and CDR2 YFSETQ. V was cut by 1 base and J by 0 bases, with 14 bases left in between. CDR3 protein: CASSLLAGASSGNTIYF. The CDR3 DNA sequence: TGCGCCAGCAGCTTGTTGGCCGGTGCTAGCTCTGGAAACACCATATATTTT. Combining the CDR3 with reference TRBV5-1 and TRBJ1-3 gives the whole variable domain KAGVTQTPRYLIKTRGQQVTLSCSPISGHRSVSWYQQTPGQGLQFLFEYFSETQRNKGNFPGRFSGRQFSNSRSEMNVSTLELGDSALYLCASSLLAGASSGNTIYFGEGSWLTVV.

The chain couples TRBV6-1 to TRBJ1-2; 7 bases align to TRBD1. Germline-derived CDR1 and CDR2 are MNHNS and SASEGT. Trimming cost V 5 bases and J 6 bases; bases outside gene matches: 6. This CDR3 has 13 amino acids. CDR3: CASSRGQIDGYTF. The CDR3 region has the DNA TGTGCCAGCAGTAGGGGACAGATCGATGGCTACACCTTC.

V gene TRBV6-1 combines with J gene TRBJ2-3; 7 bases map to TRBD2. V gave up 11 bases and J gave up 1 base; unmatched junction bases: 12. The germline V gene encodes CDR1 MNHNS and CDR2 SASEGT. The CDR3 is made up of 15 amino acids. CDR3 protein: CAGDVWGRGTDTQYF. DNA of the CDR3: TGTGCCGGCGATGTATGGGGGAGGGGCACAGATACGCAGTATTTT.

The genes are TRBV9 and TRBJ2-5; 10 nucleotides agree with TRBD2. This CDR3 region has 15 residues. V gave up 0 bases and J gave up 5 bases; unmatched junction bases: 4. Germline values: CDR1 SGDLS, CDR2 YYNGEE. CDR3 in amino acids: CASSVASGRGETQYF. CDR3 nucleotide sequence: TGTGCCAGCAGCGTAGCTAGCGGGAGAGGGGAGACCCAGTACTTC.